The clone carrying this T cell receptor (beta chain) showed up just once. This entry comes from a study of T cell changes during pregnancy in multiple sclerosis. TCRdb's table, derived via immunoSEQ multiplex PCR, lists solely in-frame clones and lacks some. The sample carries 60,000 or so clones, roughly 88% recorded once. CDR3 length: 13 residues. CDR1 and CDR2 from the germline V gene are SGHAT and FQDESV (reference sequence). V lost 5 bases and J 4 bases, leaving 11 bases between the germline ends. This TCR derives from a female donor in good health, enrolled as a control in a pregnancy study. Here the sequenced sample was peripheral blood, taken in the second trimester of pregnancy. The chain uses TRBV11-1 and TRBJ1-2; tentatively, D is TRBD1 (5 bases). As DNA, the CDR3 is TGTGCCAGCAGCCCAGACAGCCTCTATGGCTACACCTTC. Translation: CASSPDSLYGYTF.